This TCR beta chain comes out of a study of CD8+CD57+ T cells in acquired aplastic anemia. For the study at large: Sorting CD4+ and CD8+ cells gave DNA averaging roughly 3.2 ug.

The template for TCR beta VDJ and CDR3 sequence profiling was genomic DNA. From the reads, TCRdb called clonotypes with MiXCR, one entry per CDR3 protein. The sample has more than 150,000 distinct CDR3 sequences, about 44% seen once. About this clonotype itself: A much larger clonotype is one base distant, so this may be a read error.

The CDR3 totals 15 residues. Per the germline V gene, CDR1 is MNHEY and CDR2 is SVGAGI. CD8+CD57+ cell expansion, shown by flow cytometry, had occurred in the patients selected for sequencing. Blood sampling was performed on the patients, and none of them had received therapy by then. This chain joins TRBV6-5 and TRBJ1-6; no reliable D call. The sequenced material came from sorted CD4+, CD8+, or CD8+CD57+ T cells (not recorded which) from PBMCs. The clonotype comes from a human donor with aplastic anemia. This chain's CDR3 is CASSYSRRKNLPLYF. As DNA, the CDR3 is TGTGCCAGCAGTTACTCCCGGCGGAAAAATCTCCCCCTCTACTTT.